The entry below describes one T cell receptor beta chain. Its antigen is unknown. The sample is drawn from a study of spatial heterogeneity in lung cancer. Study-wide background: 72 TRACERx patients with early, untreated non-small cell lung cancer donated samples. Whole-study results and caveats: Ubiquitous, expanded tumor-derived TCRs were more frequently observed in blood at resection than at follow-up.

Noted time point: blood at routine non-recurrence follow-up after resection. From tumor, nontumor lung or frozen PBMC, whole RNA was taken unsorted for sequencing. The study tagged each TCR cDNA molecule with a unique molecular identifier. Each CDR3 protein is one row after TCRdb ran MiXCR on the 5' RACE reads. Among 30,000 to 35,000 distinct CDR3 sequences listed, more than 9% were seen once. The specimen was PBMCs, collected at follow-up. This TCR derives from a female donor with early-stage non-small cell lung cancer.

Written as DNA, the CDR3 is TGTGCCAGCAGTGAATGGCTAGCGGGGGCCGGGGAGCTGTTTTTT. This codes for CASSEWLAGAGELFF. This chain uses TRBV2 with TRBJ2-2; TRBD2 matches at 10 bases. With 2 bases clipped from V and 6 bases from J, the junction kept 3 bases outside the gene matches. The CDR3 length is 15 residues. The V gene's germline CDR1 is SNHLY and CDR2 FYNNEI.